These T cell receptor beta chains were read from a single sample in a study of stem cell transplantation in POMP-related autoinflammatory disease. Some clones are missing from TCRdb's copy, which holds only in-frame ones; the method was immunoSEQ multiplex PCR. The sample lists some 4,900 clones, around 90% occurring once. The specimen was CD8+ T cells from PBMCs, collected after stem cell transplantation. The receptor set was obtained from a human patient with POMP-related autoinflammation and immune dysregulation (PRAID). A share of the T cells may be of graft donor origin. Each CDR3 is given with its conserved first and last residue. Each record gives: J gene, clone size, V gene, D gene, CDR3 protein, CDR3 DNA. D genes are given only for firm matches. A row's size may be missing; if present it is once, few, many or a size class.

j_gene: TRBJ2-7; abundance: once; v_gene: TRBV4-2; d_gene: -; CDR3aa: CASSQEGDPYEQYF; CDR3nt: TGTGCCAGCAGCCAAGAGGGGGACCCCTACGAGCAGTACTTC
j_gene: TRBJ1-5; abundance: -; v_gene: TRBV24-1; d_gene: TRBD1; CDR3aa: CATSDPGQSNQPQHF; CDR3nt: TGTGCCACCAGTGACCCGGGACAGAGCAATCAGCCCCAGCATTTT
j_gene: TRBJ2-7; abundance: -; v_gene: TRBV5-1; d_gene: TRBD1; CDR3aa: CASSLVRQGDYEQYF; CDR3nt: TGCGCCAGCAGCTTGGTGAGACAGGGTGACTACGAGCAGTACTTC
j_gene: TRBJ1-5; abundance: -; v_gene: TRBV19; d_gene: TRBD1; CDR3aa: CASSSLQGVNQPQHF; CDR3nt: TGTGCCAGTAGTTCCCTGCAGGGGGTCAATCAGCCCCAGCATTTT
j_gene: TRBJ2-1; abundance: -; v_gene: TRBV19; d_gene: -; CDR3aa: CASSIYQSSYNEQFF; CDR3nt: TGTGCCAGTAGTATCTATCAGAGCTCCTACAATGAGCAGTTCTTC
j_gene: TRBJ2-7; abundance: -; v_gene: TRBV15; d_gene: -; CDR3aa: CATSRGSTGYSYEQYF; CDR3nt: TGTGCCACCAGCAGAGGGTCTACGGGTTACTCCTACGAGCAGTACTTC
j_gene: TRBJ2-1; abundance: -; v_gene: TRBV14; d_gene: TRBD2; CDR3aa: CASSKSGLAGGPEPYNEQFF; CDR3nt: TGTGCCAGCAGCAAAAGCGGGCTAGCGGGAGGGCCTGAACCCTACAATGAGCAGTTCTTC
j_gene: TRBJ2-1; abundance: once; v_gene: TRBV19; d_gene: TRBD2; CDR3aa: CASSIDLGGSYNEQFF; CDR3nt: TGTGCCAGTAGTATAGATCTCGGCGGGAGCTACAATGAGCAGTTCTTC
j_gene: TRBJ2-1; abundance: once; v_gene: TRBV5-1; d_gene: -; CDR3aa: CASSPSPPEIYNEQFF; CDR3nt: TGCGCCAGCAGCCCCAGTCCTCCGGAAATCTACAATGAGCAGTTCTTC
j_gene: TRBJ2-7; abundance: -; v_gene: TRBV29-1; d_gene: -; CDR3aa: CSVERRGEQYF; CDR3nt: TGCAGCGTTGAAAGGCGTGGCGAGCAGTACTTC
j_gene: TRBJ2-7; abundance: -; v_gene: TRBV4-1; d_gene: TRBD2; CDR3aa: CASSPGLKSLEQYF; CDR3nt: TGCGCCAGCAGCCCGGGACTAAAGTCCCTCGAGCAGTACTTC
j_gene: TRBJ1-2; abundance: -; v_gene: TRBV7-9; d_gene: TRBD1; CDR3aa: CASSLTGEDYGYTF; CDR3nt: TGTGCCAGCAGCTTAACAGGGGAGGACTATGGCTACACCTTC
j_gene: TRBJ1-6; abundance: -; v_gene: TRBV7-6; d_gene: -; CDR3aa: CASSADGGDNSPLHF; CDR3nt: TGTGCCAGCAGCGCGGACGGTGGAGATAATTCACCCCTCCACTTT
j_gene: TRBJ1-2; abundance: once; v_gene: TRBV5-6; d_gene: TRBD1; CDR3aa: CASSLLLGQGGSNGYTF; CDR3nt: TGTGCCAGCAGCTTGTTATTGGGACAGGGGGGTAGTAATGGCTACACCTTC
j_gene: TRBJ1-1; abundance: -; v_gene: TRBV30; d_gene: -; CDR3aa: CAWGGSNTEAFF; CDR3nt: TGTGCCTGGGGGGGGAGCAACACTGAAGCTTTCTTT
j_gene: TRBJ2-7; abundance: -; v_gene: TRBV10-3; d_gene: TRBD2; CDR3aa: CAISEKVGTSGASYEQYF; CDR3nt: TGTGCCATCAGTGAAAAAGTCGGGACTAGCGGGGCTTCCTACGAGCAGTACTTC
j_gene: TRBJ2-5; abundance: -; v_gene: TRBV7-2; d_gene: TRBD1; CDR3aa: CAPGGQRGQETQYF; CDR3nt: TGTGCCCCAGGGGGACAGAGAGGGCAAGAGACCCAGTACTTC
j_gene: TRBJ2-1; abundance: -; v_gene: TRBV7-7; d_gene: -; CDR3aa: CASSPDSGSYNEQFF; CDR3nt: TGTGCTAGCAGCCCGGACAGCGGCTCCTACAATGAGCAGTTCTTC
j_gene: TRBJ2-1; abundance: -; v_gene: TRBV30; d_gene: TRBD2; CDR3aa: CASPLAGGNNEQFF; CDR3nt: TGTGCCTCCCCGCTAGCGGGAGGGAACAATGAGCAGTTCTTC
j_gene: TRBJ1-2; abundance: -; v_gene: TRBV14; d_gene: TRBD1; CDR3aa: CASSALWTTGDSGYTF; CDR3nt: TGTGCCAGCAGCGCCCTATGGACGACAGGGGATTCTGGCTACACCTTC
j_gene: TRBJ1-1; abundance: -; v_gene: TRBV29-1; d_gene: -; CDR3aa: CSVVEGPEAFF; CDR3nt: TGCAGCGTTGTTGAGGGCCCTGAAGCTTTCTTT
j_gene: TRBJ1-6; abundance: -; v_gene: TRBV4-1; d_gene: -; CDR3aa: CASTRGSNSPLHF; CDR3nt: TGCGCCAGCACCCGCGGGAGTAATTCACCCCTCCACTTT
j_gene: TRBJ2-7; abundance: -; v_gene: TRBV24-1; d_gene: TRBD1; CDR3aa: CATSDFGTGGTYEQYF; CDR3nt: TGTGCCACCAGTGATTTTGGGACAGGGGGAACCTACGAGCAGTACTTC
j_gene: TRBJ2-1; abundance: -; v_gene: TRBV4-3; d_gene: TRBD1; CDR3aa: CASALGTGGSNEQFF; CDR3nt: TGCGCCAGCGCGTTAGGGACAGGGGGCTCCAATGAGCAGTTCTTC
j_gene: TRBJ1-2; abundance: -; v_gene: TRBV18; d_gene: -; CDR3aa: CASSNQGFVDHGYTF; CDR3nt: TGTGCCAGCTCAAACCAGGGCTTCGTAGACCATGGCTACACCTTC
j_gene: TRBJ1-2; abundance: -; v_gene: TRBV27; d_gene: TRBD1; CDR3aa: CASSSGQGLGYTF; CDR3nt: TGTGCCAGCAGTTCTGGACAGGGTCTTGGCTACACCTTC
j_gene: TRBJ1-1; abundance: -; v_gene: TRBV6-6; d_gene: -; CDR3aa: CASRGKGTNTEAFF; CDR3nt: TGTGCCAGCAGGGGAAAGGGGACGAACACTGAAGCTTTCTTT
j_gene: TRBJ1-3; abundance: few; v_gene: TRBV29-1; d_gene: -; CDR3aa: CSAKTGSGNTIYF; CDR3nt: TGCAGCGCCAAGACCGGCTCTGGAAACACCATATATTTT
j_gene: TRBJ2-7; abundance: -; v_gene: TRBV27; d_gene: -; CDR3aa: CASSLQERYEQYF; CDR3nt: TGTGCCAGCAGTCTTCAGGAGCGCTACGAGCAGTACTTC
j_gene: TRBJ1-1; abundance: once; v_gene: TRBV5-4; d_gene: -; CDR3aa: CASSSLGTEAFF; CDR3nt: TGTGCCAGCAGCTCCCTGGGCACTGAAGCTTTCTTT
j_gene: TRBJ2-1; abundance: -; v_gene: TRBV30; d_gene: TRBD2; CDR3aa: CAWRREPYEQFF; CDR3nt: TGTGCCTGGAGGCGGGAGCCCTATGAGCAGTTCTTC
j_gene: TRBJ2-2; abundance: few; v_gene: TRBV4-2; d_gene: -; CDR3aa: CASSQGRAGELFF; CDR3nt: TGTGCCAGCAGCCAAGGAAGGGCCGGGGAGCTGTTTTTT
j_gene: TRBJ2-3; abundance: -; v_gene: TRBV27; d_gene: -; CDR3aa: CASSLYITDTQYF; CDR3nt: TGTGCCAGCAGTTTATATATCACAGATACGCAGTATTTT
j_gene: TRBJ1-3; abundance: -; v_gene: TRBV30; d_gene: -; CDR3aa: CAWSPPTLGAGNTIYF; CDR3nt: TGTGCCTGGAGTCCTCCCACCCTGGGCGCTGGAAACACCATATATTTT
j_gene: TRBJ2-2; abundance: -; v_gene: TRBV7-9; d_gene: TRBD1; CDR3aa: CASSYPGQGIGELFF; CDR3nt: TGTGCCAGCAGCTACCCGGGACAGGGGATAGGGGAGCTGTTTTTT
j_gene: TRBJ2-1; abundance: -; v_gene: TRBV9; d_gene: TRBD2; CDR3aa: CASSNSGTSTIIKGNEQFF; CDR3nt: TGTGCCAGCAGCAACTCCGGGACTAGCACTATCATCAAGGGCAATGAGCAGTTCTTC
j_gene: TRBJ2-1; abundance: -; v_gene: TRBV9; d_gene: TRBD2; CDR3aa: CASSVEGLAGNNEQFF; CDR3nt: TGTGCCAGCAGCGTAGAGGGTCTAGCGGGAAACAATGAGCAGTTCTTC
j_gene: TRBJ1-3; abundance: -; v_gene: TRBV28; d_gene: -; CDR3aa: CASSLVSGNTIYF; CDR3nt: TGTGCCAGCAGTTTGGTCTCTGGAAACACCATATATTTT
j_gene: TRBJ1-1; abundance: -; v_gene: TRBV27; d_gene: -; CDR3aa: CASSLNPNTEAFF; CDR3nt: TGTGCCAGCAGTTTAAACCCGAACACTGAAGCTTTCTTT